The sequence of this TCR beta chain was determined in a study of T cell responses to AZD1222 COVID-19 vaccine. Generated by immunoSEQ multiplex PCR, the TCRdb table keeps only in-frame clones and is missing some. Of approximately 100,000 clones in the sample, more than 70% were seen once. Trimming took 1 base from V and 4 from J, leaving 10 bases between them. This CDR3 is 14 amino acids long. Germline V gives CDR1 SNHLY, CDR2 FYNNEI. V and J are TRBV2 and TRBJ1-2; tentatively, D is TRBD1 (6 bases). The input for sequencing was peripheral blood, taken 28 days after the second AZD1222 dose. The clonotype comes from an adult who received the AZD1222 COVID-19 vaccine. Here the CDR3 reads CASSEEQGSYGYTF. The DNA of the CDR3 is TGTGCCAGCAGTGAAGAGCAGGGGAGCTATGGCTACACCTTC.